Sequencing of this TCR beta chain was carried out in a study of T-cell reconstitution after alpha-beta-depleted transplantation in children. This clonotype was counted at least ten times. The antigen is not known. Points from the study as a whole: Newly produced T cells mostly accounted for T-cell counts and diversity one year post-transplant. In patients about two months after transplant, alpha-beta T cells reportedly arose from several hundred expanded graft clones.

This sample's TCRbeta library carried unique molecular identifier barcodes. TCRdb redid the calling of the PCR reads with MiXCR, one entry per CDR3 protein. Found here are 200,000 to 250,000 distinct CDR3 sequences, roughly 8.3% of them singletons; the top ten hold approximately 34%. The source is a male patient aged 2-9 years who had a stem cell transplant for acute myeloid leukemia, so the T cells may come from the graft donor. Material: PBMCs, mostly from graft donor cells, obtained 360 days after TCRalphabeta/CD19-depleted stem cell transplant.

As DNA, the CDR3 is TGTGCCAGCAGTAATGGAGGGGGACCCTACAATGAGCAGTTCTTC. Residues: CASSNGGGPYNEQFF. This chain connects TRBV28 to TRBJ2-1; the D call may be TRBD1 or TRBD2 (6 bases each). This CDR3 region has 15 residues. Germline V lookup: CDR1 MDHEN, CDR2 SYDVKM. V was pared by 5 bases and J by 2 bases, with 13 bases between.